Below, 30 T cell receptor beta chains from the same sample are listed, as sequenced in a study of T cells in localized non-small cell lung cancer (dated by TCRdb to between 2020 and 2021). Library preparation used the immunoSEQ multiplex PCR assay. In its TCRdb copy, this immuneACCESS table keeps in-frame sequences only and misses some clones. Where compared with another copy, unresolved V genes explain less than half of these, and the others have no known cause. The sample table shows 75,000 to 95,000 clones, and 80% to 90% are seen once. The biggest ten clones account for over 12% of the sample. This specimen consisted of peripheral blood, obtained before any cancer treatment. Receptors were obtained from a man aged 35 to 70 with stage I squamous cell lung carcinoma.

V gene TRBV6-5 combines with J gene TRBJ2-7; D is undetermined. Germline-derived CDR1 and CDR2 are MNHEY and SVGAGI. Trimming cost V 8 bases and J 3 bases, with 14 bases left between them. This CDR3 is 13 amino acids long. The CDR3 coding sequence is TGTGCCAGCGGTAGGGATGAAAGCTACGAGCAGTACTTC. Amino acid sequence: CASGRDESYEQYF.

The rearrangement links TRBV19 to TRBJ2-2; 10 bases match TRBD2. Germline assignment: CDR1 LNHDA and CDR2 SQIVND (reference sequence). CDR3 length equals 17 residues. V lost 5 bases and J lost 4; bases outside the gene matches: 10. The CDR3 DNA sequence: TGTGCCAGTAGTGTTAGCGGGAGGATCAGGGGCACCGGGGAGCTGTTTTTT. Amino acid sequence: CASSVSGRIRGTGELFF.

The chain employs TRBV6-1 and TRBJ2-7, with TRBD1 identical over 8 bases. The CDR3 contains 18 residues. Germline values: CDR1 MNHNS, CDR2 SASEGT. The junction had 13 bases not matched to a gene; V was cut back by 3 bases and J by 0 bases. The CDR3 nucleotides read TGTGCCAGCAGTGAGAGAGACAGGGGAGGTGTTAGCTCCTACGAGCAGTACTTC. Translating it yields CASSERDRGGVSSYEQYF.

The chain has TRBV11-2 and TRBJ1-2; 8 bases match TRBD1. Germline V gene lookup returns CDR1 SGHAT and CDR2 FQNNGV. V trimming: 8 bases; J trimming: 4 bases; junction bases outside the gene matches: 9. The CDR3 spans 14 residues. In DNA form, the CDR3 reads TGTGCCAGCTCGATCGACAGGGGTTCCTATGGCTACACCTTC. This gives the protein CASSIDRGSYGYTF.

The chain carries TRBV9 and TRBJ2-6, with a tentative D call TRBD2 (6 bases). The CDR3 covers 17 residues. Germline CDR1 is SGDLS and CDR2 is YYNGEE. V was clipped by 2 bases and J by 0 bases, with 12 bases between them. In nucleotides, the CDR3 is TGTGCCAGCAGCGTGTCGGGGGTTTCCTCTGGGGCCAACGTCCTGACTTTC. Translation gives CASSVSGVSSGANVLTF.

The gene calls are TRBV5-4 and TRBJ1-1; D is perhaps TRBD1 (5 bases). In germline, CDR1 is SGHNT, CDR2 YYREEE (reference sequence). V was cut by 1 base and J by 0 bases, with 10 bases left in between. The CDR3 sequence is 15 residues long. The CDR3 region has the DNA TGTGCCAGCAGCTTGCTTTTGGGACTGAACACTGAAGCTTTCTTT. Amino acid sequence: CASSLLLGLNTEAFF. The whole variable domain, remainder taken from reference TRBV5-4 and TRBJ1-1, is ETGVTQSPTHLIKTRGQQVTLRCSSQSGHNTVSWYQQALGQGPQFIFQYYREEENGRGNFPPRFSGLQFPNYSSELNVNALELDDSALYLCASSLLLGLNTEAFFGQGTRLTVV.

V is TRBV6-6 and J is TRBJ1-1; D is unclear. CDR1 is MNHNY and CDR2 is SVGAGI in the germline V gene (reference sequence). The CDR3 loop spans 11 amino acids. Trimming took off 6 bases at V and 10 bases at J, with 12 bases between the two ends. The DNA for the CDR3 is TGTGCCAGCAGCCGCGATGTTATAGCTTTCTTT. Protein sequence: CASSRDVIAFF.

The gene calls are TRBV5-6 and TRBJ1-6, with D unresolved. V dropped 2 bases and J dropped 0 bases, with 3 bases sitting between them. The germline V gene encodes CDR1 SGHDT and CDR2 YYEEEE. This CDR3 has 14 residues. The DNA of the CDR3 is TGTGCCAGCAGCTTCAGCTCCTATAATTCACCCCTCCACTTT. It specifies CASSFSSYNSPLHF.

This rearrangement joins TRBV6-5 to TRBJ1-1, with D tentatively TRBD1 (5 bases). The CDR3 loop spans 13 amino acids. In germline, CDR1 is MNHEY, CDR2 SVGAGI. The V gene lost 6 bases and the J gene lost 8 bases, with 16 bases spanning the gap. DNA for the CDR3: TGTGCCAGCAGCCCTCCCGGGACCGCCGAAGCTTTCTTT. Its protein product is CASSPPGTAEAFF.

The genes are TRBV18 and TRBJ2-6; TRBD1 might be the D (6 bases). Trimming stripped 5 bases from V and 3 bases from J, with 11 bases between. The CDR3 sequence is 15 residues long. Germline-derived CDR1 and CDR2 are KGHSH and LQKENI. CDR3 in amino acids: CASSTPGVGANVLTF. The CDR3, as DNA: TGTGCCAGCTCAACGCCAGGGGTTGGGGCCAACGTCCTGACTTTC.

The chain employs TRBV28 and TRBJ2-3; D is ambiguous. This CDR3 comprises 15 residues. V was pared by 3 bases and J by 2 bases, with 12 bases between. Germline CDR1 reads MDHEN; CDR2 reads SYDVKM. The CDR3 protein is CASSLQQKYTDTQYF. The CDR3 DNA sequence: TGTGCCAGCAGTTTGCAACAGAAGTACACAGATACGCAGTATTTT.

This clone was counted between two and nine times. J is TRBJ1-1 and V is TRBV9, with D uncertain. There are 14 residues in the CDR3. Germline V gene data show CDR1 as SGDLS and CDR2 as YYNGEE. V was shortened by 3 bases and J by 1 base, with 10 bases between the two germline ends. CDR3 loop: CASSELDPNTEAFF. CDR3 in DNA: TGTGCCAGCAGCGAGTTGGACCCGAACACTGAAGCTTTCTTT.

The rearrangement uses TRBV21-1 and TRBJ2-5; TRBD1, the table's D call, was not compared with the DNA. TRBV21-1 is listed as a pseudogene. This CDR3 comprises 15 residues. The CDR3 DNA reads as TGTGCCAGCAGCAAAAGCGACAGGGCCCAAGAGACCCAGTACTTC. Amino acid sequence: CASSKSDRAQETQYF.

The chain joins TRBV11-3 to TRBJ2-3; D ambiguous. CDR3 size: 13 residues. Deletions cut 1 base from V and 6 bases from J, with 8 bases between. Germline loops: CDR1 SGHNT, CDR2 YENEEA. CDR3 DNA: TGTGCCAGCAGCTTAGGTTACGAGGATACGCAGTATTTT. Translating it yields CASSLGYEDTQYF.

The chain joins TRBV20-1 to TRBJ1-1; weak D call: TRBD1 (5 bases). V lost 6 bases, J lost 10 bases, and 12 bases lay in between. Germline CDR1 DFQATT, CDR2 SNEGSKA (reference sequence). The CDR3 length is 10 residues. The CDR3 DNA is TGCAGTGCCTCCCTGGGGGTAGCTTTCTTT. Protein: CSASLGVAFF.

CDR3 sequence (DNA): TGTGCCAGCAGAAAGGCGGGGGGCACATACAATGAGCAGTTCTTC. Protein product: CASRKAGGTYNEQFF. J is TRBJ2-1 and V is TRBV2; 8 bases map to TRBD2. Germline trimming cut 6 bases from V and 4 bases from J; bases unmatched to any gene: 8. This CDR3 has 15 amino acids. Looked up from germline, CDR1 is SNHLY and CDR2 is FYNNEI.

Of note for this clone: Other DNA sequences in this specimen translate into the identical CDR3. The J gene is TRBJ1-1, the V gene TRBV18; no firm D call. The CDR3 consists of 13 residues. V was cut by 3 bases and J by 1 base, with 6 bases left in between. Germline values: CDR1 KGHSH, CDR2 LQKENI. In DNA form, the CDR3 reads TGTGCCAGCTCACCGGACCAGAACACTGAAGCTTTCTTT. Amino acid sequence: CASSPDQNTEAFF.

This chain links TRBV29-1 with TRBJ1-1, with 8 bases matching TRBD1. V was pared by 2 bases and J by 11 bases, with 7 bases of the junction left unmatched. The CDR3 is 12 residues long. Germline V CDR1 and CDR2: SQVTM, ANQGSEA. The CDR3: CSVEWDRSNAFF. As DNA, the CDR3 is TGCAGCGTTGAATGGGACAGGTCTAATGCTTTCTTT.

The chain links TRBV7-8 to TRBJ1-4; no clear D. V gave up 5 bases and J gave up 3 bases, with 10 bases separating them. The CDR3 runs 14 residues. The germline V gene has CDR1 SGHVS and CDR2 FQNEAQ. The chain's CDR3 is CASSPQIANEKLFF. In nucleotides, the CDR3 is TGTGCCAGCAGCCCCCAGATTGCTAATGAAAAACTGTTTTTT.

This clone was counted once. The V call is TRBV5-1, the J call TRBJ2-7, with D possibly matching TRBD1 (5 bases). From germline, CDR1 is SGHRS and CDR2 YFSETQ. The CDR3 is made up of 14 amino acids. V was clipped by 2 bases and J by 2 bases, with 11 bases between them. For the CDR3, the DNA is TGCGCCAGCAGCTTCCTAGGGGCGGCCTACGAGCAGTACTTC. Its translation: CASSFLGAAYEQYF.

This clone was picked up a small number of times. CDR3 sequence: CASRTGRDRLHF. CDR3 nucleotide sequence: TGTGCCAGCAGGACGGGCAGGGATCGCCTCCACTTT. J is TRBJ1-6 and V is TRBV6-5, with D possibly matching TRBD1 (5 bases). V gave up 6 bases and J gave up 15 bases, with 15 bases separating them. Germline V gives CDR1 MNHEY, CDR2 SVGAGI. This CDR3 spans 12 amino acids.

For the CDR3, the DNA is TGTGCAAGTCGCTTAGCCTACAACCAGGGGTATTATGAAAAACTGTTTTTT. This sequence encodes CASRLAYNQGYYEKLFF. The V gene is TRBV12-2, the J gene TRBJ1-4; the table's TRBD1 call for D was not verified on the DNA. TRBV12-2 is classified as a pseudogene. This CDR3 spans 17 amino acids.

The chain is built from TRBV4-2 and TRBJ1-1; D possibly corresponds to TRBD1 (6 bases). Trimming shortened V by 0 bases and J by 6 bases, and 20 bases separated the two germline ends. The CDR3 sequence is 17 residues long. Per the germline V gene, CDR1 is LGHNA and CDR2 is YNFKEQ. The CDR3 region has the DNA TGTGCCAGCAGCCAAGATATTGGGTCGGGGGCAAAGGCTGAAGCTTTCTTT. It codes for CASSQDIGSGAKAEAFF.

This chain uses TRBV28 with TRBJ1-6, with D possibly TRBD1 on 5 matching bases. V dropped 2 bases and J dropped 7 bases, with 15 bases sitting between them. Germline V gene lookup returns CDR1 MDHEN and CDR2 SYDVKM. The CDR3 contains 16 residues. The CDR3 bases are TGTGCCAGCAGTTTAGGGCGGGGGGTAGCGAATTCACCCCTCCACTTT. This codes for CASSLGRGVANSPLHF.

The rearrangement links TRBV18 to TRBJ2-1; D not certain. The CDR3 covers 15 residues. V shed 2 bases and J shed 3 bases, with 11 bases lying between them. Germline loops: CDR1 KGHSH, CDR2 LQKENI. The CDR3 sequence is CASSPDQVLYNEQFF. The CDR3 nucleotides are TGTGCCAGCTCACCAGACCAGGTTCTCTACAATGAGCAGTTCTTC.

J is TRBJ2-7 and V is TRBV4-2, with D perhaps assigned TRBD1 or TRBD2 (5 bases each). Germline assignment: CDR1 LGHNA and CDR2 YNFKEQ. CDR3 size: 15 residues. V lost 1 base and J 7 bases, leaving 17 bases between the germline ends. CDR3 sequence: CASSQVGTTPGEQYF. In DNA form, the CDR3 reads TGTGCCAGCAGCCAAGTTGGGACCACCCCCGGGGAGCAGTACTTC.

The chain is built from TRBV14 and TRBJ1-1; 8 nucleotides agree with TRBD1. Germline values: CDR1 SGHDN, CDR2 FVKESK. J was trimmed by 6 bases and V by 0 bases; bases with no gene match: 18. This CDR3 contains 19 residues. As DNA, the CDR3 is TGTGCCAGCAGCCAAGAATCTCGAGTTAACAGGGGGTTGAATTCTGAAGCTTTCTTT. Its translation: CASSQESRVNRGLNSEAFF.

V is TRBV4-1 and J is TRBJ2-5; the match to TRBD2 covers 7 bases. The CDR3 is 14 residues long. J was trimmed by 2 bases and V by 1 base; bases with no gene match: 1. The germline gives CDR1 MGHRA, CDR2 YSYEKL. Here the CDR3 reads CASSQGGLQETQYF. The CDR3 coding sequence is TGCGCCAGCAGCCAAGGGGGACTACAAGAGACCCAGTACTTC.

This clone turned up a few times. The V call is TRBV18, the J call TRBJ1-6; D is undetermined. Germline V lookup: CDR1 KGHSH, CDR2 LQKENI. The CDR3 runs 16 residues. V was shortened by 4 bases and J by 5 bases, with 15 bases between the two germline ends. CDR3 bases: TGTGCCAGCTCACAGTTCGGGGTCCGGGATAATTCACCCCTCCACTTT. Protein product: CASSQFGVRDNSPLHF.

The V call is TRBV5-5, the J call TRBJ1-1; 7 bases are a match to TRBD1. The CDR3 covers 16 residues. The V gene's germline CDR1 is SGHKS and CDR2 YYEKEE (reference sequence). Trimming cost V 3 bases and J 0 bases; bases outside gene matches: 8. The CDR3 loop is CASSSTGQWMNTEAFF. The CDR3 DNA is TGTGCCAGCAGCTCGACAGGGCAATGGATGAACACTGAAGCTTTCTTT.